This TCR beta chain is from a study of immune cell composition in non-small cell lung cancer. General study findings and limits: In adenocarcinoma, maximal tumour-associated clone frequency tracked TIL tumour reactivity. No significant correlation existed between pack-years smoked and tumour clonality. Lung adenocarcinomas had lower top 10 clone scores and clonality than squamous tumours.

Germline V gene sequence: CDR1 SGHVS, CDR2 FNYEAQ. V lost 5 bases and J 2 bases, leaving 16 bases between the germline ends. The CDR3 is 15 residues long. About this clone: Its target is not known.

The data were produced by immunoSEQ multiplex PCR, yet TCRdb's version contains in-frame clones alone and is incomplete. The sample lists 14,000 or so clones, 81% occurring once. Sequencing was carried out using lung tumor tissue. The source of this sequence is a human donor with non-small cell lung cancer. V is TRBV7-6 and J is TRBJ2-7; the D gene is possibly TRBD1 (5 bases). Here the CDR3 reads CASSPYSDITYEQYF. CDR3 sequence (DNA): TGTGCCAGCAGCCCTTACTCGGACATCACCTACGAGCAGTACTTC.